These T cell receptor beta chains were read from a single sample in a study of blood T cell repertoires in COVID-19. Profiling relied on immunoSEQ multiplex PCR, and the TCRdb table lists in-frame clones only, not all of them. The sample has under 300,000 clones, around 84% seen once; the top ten hold 1.5% to 1.9%. Input material: peripheral blood. Every receptor here comes from a woman in her 40s who had recovered from COVID-19. Both conserved end residues are part of each CDR3. D genes are given only for firm matches. Size tells how often a clone was seen (once, few, many) or the class of an expanded clone, and some rows leave it out.

v_gene	abundance	j_gene	d_gene	CDR3nt	CDR3aa
TRBV5-4	once	TRBJ2-1	TRBD1	TGTGCCAGCAGCTTCGACAGGGCCTCCTACAATGAGCAGTTCTTC	CASSFDRASYNEQFF
TRBV4-1	-	TRBJ2-1	-	TGCGCCAGCAGCCAGGTCGGGACTCTGATCTACAATGAGCAGTTCTTC	CASSQVGTLIYNEQFF
TRBV9	once	TRBJ2-1	TRBD2	TGTGCCAGCAGCGTAGGTCTAGCGGGGACCCTGTTCTTC	CASSVGLAGTLFF
TRBV7-3	-	TRBJ1-2	-	TGTGCCAGCAGCTTAATCGGGGGGAAAGGCTACACCTTC	CASSLIGGKGYTF
TRBV28	-	TRBJ1-6	-	TGTGCCAGCAGTTTACGAGGCTCCTATAATTCACCCCTCCACTTT	CASSLRGSYNSPLHF
TRBV6-1	-	TRBJ1-3	-	TGTGCCAGCAGTGAACAGGGGTCCGGTGGAAACACCATATATTTT	CASSEQGSGGNTIYF
TRBV3-1/TRBV3-2	-	TRBJ1-2	TRBD1	TGTGCCAGCAGCCAAGCCGACAGGGGGCATTTTGGCTACACCTTC	CASSQADRGHFGYTF
TRBV19	-	TRBJ2-6	TRBD1	TGTGCCAGTACCACACAGGGGGAGACTGGGGCCAACGTCCTGACTTTC	CASTTQGETGANVLTF
TRBV2	-	TRBJ1-4	-	TGTGCCAGCAGGAACCGGGCCTCAGGGCAAAAACTGTTTTTT	CASRNRASGQKLFF
TRBV19	-	TRBJ2-2	-	TGTGCCAGTAGTATTGGATGGGGACACAACACCGGGGAGCTGTTTTTT	CASSIGWGHNTGELFF
TRBV5-5	-	TRBJ2-6	TRBD1	TGTGCCAGCAGCTTTTGGAAGGGGGCGAGGGCCAACGTCCTGACTTTC	CASSFWKGARANVLTF
TRBV7-9	-	TRBJ1-5	-	TGTGCCAGCAGCCGAGCCCCAACAGGCGCTATTAATCAGCCCCAGCATTTT	CASSRAPTGAINQPQHF
TRBV27	few	TRBJ2-2	-	TGTGCCAGCAGTTTTGAGCACGGGGAGCTGTTTTTT	CASSFEHGELFF
TRBV7-2	-	TRBJ1-1	-	TGTGCCAGCAGCTTACAGGGTATGGCTGAAGCTTTCTTT	CASSLQGMAEAFF
TRBV6-6	-	TRBJ2-1	TRBD2	TGTGCCAGCAGTTCCTTAGCGGGGGGCCGGAATGAGCAGTTCTTC	CASSSLAGGRNEQFF
TRBV2	few	TRBJ1-5	-	TGTGCCAGCAGTGGTACCCAGAAAAATCAGCCCCAGCATTTT	CASSGTQKNQPQHF
TRBV5-1	once	TRBJ1-3	-	TGCGCCAGCAGCTTAGGAGACTCTGGAAACACCATATATTTT	CASSLGDSGNTIYF